Shown below are 7 T cell receptor beta chains from a single sample sequenced in a study of cytomegalovirus exposure and HLA in healthy donors (dated by TCRdb to the late 2010s). The library was prepared using the immunoSEQ multiplex PCR assay. The multiplex PCR relied on a mix of 60 forward primers for TCR Vbeta segments and 13 reverse primers for TCR Jbeta segments. The immuneACCESS repertoire file appears here via TCRdb, limited to in-frame rearrangements. These files lack a portion of the clones; in checked studies, under half of the deficit traces to unresolved V genes, and the cause of the others is not known. This sample has under 150,000 clones in its table, and approximately 78% of those were observed once. The ten largest clones add up to 3% of the sample. The sample was PBMCs. These receptor sequences come from a man between 40 and 49 years old in good health and CMV-seropositive.

Worth noting for this clone: Compared with germline, one end of the junction differs, possibly owing to a read error. Other DNA sequences in the sample encode the same CDR3. The J gene is TRBJ1-2, the V gene TRBV11-2; perhaps TRBD1 as D (5 bases). The CDR3 spans 11 residues. Germline V CDR1 and CDR2: SGHAT, FQNNGV. The chain's CDR3 is CASSFRGGYTF. CDR3 nucleotide sequence: TGTGCCAGTAGCTTTAGGGGTGGCTACACCTTC.

The chain has TRBV6-5 and TRBJ2-1; D possibly corresponds to TRBD2 (6 bases). The CDR3 is made up of 14 amino acids. V was clipped by 0 bases and J by 8 bases, with 11 bases between them. Germline V gives CDR1 MNHEY, CDR2 SVGAGI. CDR3 nucleotides: TGTGCCAGCAGTTACTCGGGGGGTTTGTATGAGCAGTTCTTC. This codes for CASSYSGGLYEQFF.

V gene TRBV5-8 combines with J gene TRBJ2-5; TRBD1 agrees at 9 bases. The assigned J gene may be wrong: the sequence end matches TRBJ2-7 better. The CDR3 consists of 13 residues. CDR1 is SGHTS and CDR2 is YDEGEE in the germline V gene. The chain's CDR3 is CASRGTGPREQYF. In nucleotides, the CDR3 is TGTGCCAGCAGGGGGACAGGGCCACGCGAGCAGTACTTC.

V and J are TRBV19 and TRBJ2-7; 7 bases fit TRBD1. The length of the CDR3 is 16 residues. Trimming took 0 bases from V and 1 from J; bases not matched to a gene: 6. From germline, CDR1 is LNHDA and CDR2 SQIVND (reference sequence). CDR3 amino acids: CASSIDAGGQSYEQYF. The CDR3 DNA sequence: TGTGCCAGTAGTATAGACGCAGGGGGACAGTCCTACGAGCAGTACTTC.

V and J are TRBV5-1 and TRBJ2-2, with D possibly matching TRBD1 (7 bases). The V end was cut by 2 bases, the J end by 8 bases, with 13 bases between. This CDR3 region has 14 residues. Germline V gene sequence: CDR1 SGHRS, CDR2 YFSETQ. The CDR3 sequence: CASSFRGDSGELFF. The CDR3, as DNA: TGCGCCAGCAGCTTCAGGGGGGATTCAGGGGAGCTGTTTTTT. The complete variable domain, with remaining parts taken from reference TRBV5-1 and TRBJ2-2, reads KAGVTQTPRYLIKTRGQQVTLSCSPISGHRSVSWYQQTPGQGLQFLFEYFSETQRNKGNFPGRFSGRQFSNSRSEMNVSTLELGDSALYLCASSFRGDSGELFFGEGSRLTVL.

The chain has TRBV5-5 and TRBJ2-7; perhaps TRBD1 as D (6 bases). The CDR3 totals 15 residues. V was cut by 1 base and J by 4 bases, with 15 bases left in between. From germline, CDR1 is SGHKS and CDR2 YYEKEE (reference sequence). CDR3 sequence: CASSLYRDLSYEQYF. The CDR3 coding sequence is TGTGCCAGCAGCTTGTACAGGGACCTCTCTTACGAGCAGTACTTC. The complete variable domain, with remaining parts taken from reference TRBV5-5 and TRBJ2-7, reads DAGVTQSPTHLIKTRGQQVTLRCSPISGHKSVSWYQQVLGQGPQFIFQYYEKEERGRGNFPDRFSARQFPNYSSELNVNALLLGDSALYLCASSLYRDLSYEQYFGPGTRLTVT.

The V and J genes are TRBV7-6 and TRBJ1-1; no clear D gene. The CDR3 spans 15 residues. Trimming left V 1 base short and J 0 bases short, with 9 bases between. Germline CDR1 and CDR2: SGHVS and FNYEAQ. The CDR3 nucleotides read TGTGCCAGCAGCTTAGTCGGAGCGGTGAACACTGAAGCTTTCTTT. This codes for CASSLVGAVNTEAFF.